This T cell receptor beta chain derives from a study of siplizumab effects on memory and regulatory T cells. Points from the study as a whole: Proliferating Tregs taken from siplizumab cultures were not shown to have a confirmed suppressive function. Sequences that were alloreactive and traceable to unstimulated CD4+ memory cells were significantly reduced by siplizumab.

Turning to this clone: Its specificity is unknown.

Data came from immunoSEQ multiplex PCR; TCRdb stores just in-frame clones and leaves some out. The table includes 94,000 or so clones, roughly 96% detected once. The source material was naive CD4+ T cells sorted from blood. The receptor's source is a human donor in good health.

CDR3 in DNA: TGTGCCAGCAGTTACGTAACGGACAGGGAAGAGACCCAGTACTTC. Amino acid sequence: CASSYVTDREETQYF. The chain couples TRBV6-5 to TRBJ2-5; 8 bases line up with TRBD1. The ends lost 2 bases at V and 3 bases at J; junction bases unmatched: 5. Germline values: CDR1 MNHEY, CDR2 SVGAGI. CDR3 length equals 15 residues.